The T cell receptor (beta chain) under discussion was sequenced for a study of T cell responses to AZD1222 COVID-19 vaccine. General observations from the study: Sampling that yielded the repertoires occurred only after the peak T cell response.

This clone has only one observation. Antigen unknown. The germline V gene has CDR1 MDHEN and CDR2 SYDVKM. V was clipped by 6 bases and J by 0 bases, with 14 bases between them. This CDR3 contains 15 residues. Pooled samples include second doses given at about 4 or 12 weeks. The data were produced by immunoSEQ multiplex PCR, yet TCRdb's version contains in-frame clones alone and is incomplete. Of 65,000 to 85,000 clones in the sample, about four fifths were seen once. The starting material was peripheral blood, obtained 28 days after the second AZD1222 dose. This chain connects TRBV28 to TRBJ1-2, with a tentative D call TRBD1 (5 bases). The sequence was collected from an adult who received the AZD1222 COVID-19 vaccine. The CDR3 sequence is CASSRVTASNYGYTF. Written as DNA, the CDR3 is TGTGCCAGCAGCCGCGTGACAGCCTCTAACTATGGCTACACCTTC.